This T cell receptor beta chain was recovered during a study of blood T cell repertoires in COVID-19. Turning to the study itself: T cells, B-cell-depleted T cells, or PBMCs supplied cDNA or gDNA.

Cohorts were determined from participant-reported clinical history. All recovered Cohort 3 donors got two negative PCRs, got clearance, or saw symptom resolution. Unmatched junction bases numbered 5, after V lost 4 bases and J lost 0 bases. The CDR3 has 17 amino acids. Germline CDR1 and CDR2: SGHKS and YYEKEE (reference sequence). Original analysis: Reference gene primer amplification yielded estimated nucleated cell counts. Sequencing was performed with immunoSEQ multiplex PCR; in TCRdb, only in-frame clones are kept and a portion is missing. V and J calls and clone size come straight from that table; D and trimming were deduced from the DNA. This sample yields hundreds of thousands of clones, of which roughly 87% are seen a single time; around 3% belongs to the top ten.

The sample taken for sequencing was PBMCs or T cells enriched from blood (not recorded which). This TCR derives from a woman aged 30 to 39 who had recovered from COVID-19. V and J are TRBV5-5 and TRBJ2-2; TRBD2 matches at 11 bases. The CDR3 sequence: CASSRTSGGSNTGELFF. The CDR3 DNA reads as TGTGCCAGCAGCCGTACTAGCGGGGGTTCGAACACCGGGGAGCTGTTTTTT.